This T cell receptor (beta chain) was found in a study of blood T cell repertoires in COVID-19. Assay used: immunoSEQ multiplex PCR; TCRdb lists only in-frame clones, some missing. The data contain about 150,000 clones, under 80% of them singletons. The clonotype comes from a man in his sixties with acute or convalescent COVID-19. The specimen was peripheral blood.

This CDR3 is CASSQGASAGGLGSTDTQYF. CDR3 coding DNA: TGCGCCAGCAGCCAAGGGGCGTCAGCGGGAGGGCTTGGAAGCACAGATACGCAGTATTTT. This chain connects TRBV4-1 to TRBJ2-3; 10 positions agree with TRBD2. The germline gives CDR1 MGHRA, CDR2 YSYEKL. The CDR3 is 20 residues long. V shed 1 base and J 0 bases; nucleotides not matched to a gene: 13.